At least ten counts were recorded for the clone carrying this TCR beta chain. These data come from a study of T cells in Graves' hyperthyroidism and ophthalmopathy. Regions amplified from RNA transcripts were the TCR beta CDR3 regions. First-round RT-PCR targeting the TCR CDR3 was performed with the HTBI primer set. TCRdb reprocessed the multiplex PCR reads via MiXCR and lists one record per CDR3 protein. This repertoire shows 620,000 or so distinct CDR3 sequences, roughly 15% found once; its top ten account for about an eighth. The trim removed 5 bases at V and 1 base at J, leaving 3 bases unmatched. CDR1 is SGHTA and CDR2 is FQGTGA in the germline V gene. The CDR3 is 15 amino acids.

This receptor was identified in a woman aged 45-59 years with Graves' ophthalmopathy. The sequencing sample was made of blood. The genes are TRBV7-3 and TRBJ2-3; TRBD2 agrees at 10 bases. CDR3 protein: CASSSGTSGTDTQYF. DNA of the CDR3: TGTGCCAGCAGCAGCGGGACTAGCGGCACAGATACGCAGTATTTT.